This note documents a single T cell receptor beta chain sequence. Primers: 60 Vbeta forward and 13 Jbeta reverse. The method was immunoSEQ multiplex PCR; TCRdb's version includes in-frame clones alone and lacks a portion of them. The sample contains some 120,000 clones, roughly a tenth of which appear only once. The data belong to a study of cytomegalovirus exposure and HLA in healthy donors. The CDR3 contains 16 residues. Germline lookup yields CDR1 LNHDA and CDR2 SQIVND (reference sequence). The germline V and J ends were trimmed by 3 bases and 7 bases, with 21 bases remaining between them. The sequenced sample consisted of PBMCs. The chain recombines TRBV19 with TRBJ1-2; D possibly corresponds to TRBD1 (5 bases). The sequence was collected from a woman aged 18 to 35 in good health and CMV-seropositive. CDR3 nucleotides: TGTGCCAGTAGTATCTATGTGAAGGGAGGGGAGAGTGGCTACACCTTC. It encodes CASSIYVKGGESGYTF.